One sample yielded the 27 T cell receptor beta chains listed below, sequenced in a study of OX40 agonist ivuxolimab in advanced cancers. The table came from immunoSEQ multiplex PCR; TCRdb's copy has only in-frame clones and leaves some out. The sample records tens of thousands of clones, over 70% being singletons. Source: CD4+ or CD8+ T cells sorted from blood, taken in a trial of the OX40 agonist ivuxolimab. These receptors all stem from an adult with an advanced solid tumor such as melanoma, head and neck, liver or kidney cancer.

The chain has TRBV28 and TRBJ2-3, with D possibly being TRBD1 or TRBD2 (6 bases each). Trimming removed 7 bases at V and 4 bases at J, with 18 bases between. The CDR3 extends over 15 amino acids. Germline CDR1 reads MDHEN; CDR2 reads SYDVKM. The CDR3 loop is CASTLGGRRSDTQYF. Here the CDR3 DNA reads TGTGCCAGCACCTTAGGGGGGAGGAGGTCAGATACGCAGTATTTT.

By its share, this clone is medium-sized. The chain joins TRBV19 to TRBJ2-4; the D gene is possibly TRBD2 (5 bases). V was clipped by 7 bases and J by 1 base, with 17 bases between them. The CDR3 loop spans 16 amino acids. CDR1 is LNHDA and CDR2 is SQIVND in the germline V gene (reference sequence). Here the CDR3 reads CASTFGSDGAKNIQYF. The CDR3 DNA is TGTGCCAGTACGTTTGGTAGCGATGGGGCCAAAAACATTCAGTACTTC.

The rearrangement uses TRBV7-9 and TRBJ1-4; no reliable D call. The CDR3 consists of 14 residues. Germline-derived CDR1 and CDR2 are SEHNR and FQNEAQ (reference sequence). V lost 5 bases, J lost 0 bases, and 7 bases lay in between. For the CDR3, the DNA is TGTGCCAGCAGCCTCACCTCAACTAATGAAAAACTGTTTTTT. Translated: CASSLTSTNEKLFF.

The V gene is TRBV9, the J gene TRBJ2-5; D might be TRBD1 (6 bases). Trimming took 2 bases from V and 5 from J, leaving 13 bases between them. This CDR3 spans 14 amino acids. Per the germline V gene, CDR1 is SGDLS and CDR2 is YYNGEE. The CDR3 DNA follows: TGTGCCAGCAGCGTTCCCCCGAGGGGGGAGACCCAGTACTTC. Amino acids: CASSVPPRGETQYF. Supplemented by reference TRBV9 and TRBJ2-5, the full variable domain reads DSGVTQTPKHLITATGQRVTLRCSPRSGDLSVYWYQQSLDQGLQFLIQYYNGEERAKGNILERFSAQQFPDLHSELNLSSLELGDSALYFCASSVPPRGETQYFGPGTRLLVL.

Comments on this clone: The junction and the germline gene differ at one end; a read error may be behind it. J is TRBJ2-2 and V is TRBV18, with no clear D. The length of the CDR3 is 17 residues. Germline loops: CDR1 KGHSH, CDR2 LQKENI. CDR3 DNA: TGTGCCAGCTCCCCACCTCAGCGCGGTCAGAACACCGGGGAGCTGTTTTTT. Protein: CASSPPQRGQNTGELFF.

This clone was observed a handful of times. The chain is built from TRBV25-1 and TRBJ2-7; D gene uncertain. CDR3 length: 15 amino acids. Germline V gene sequence: CDR1 MGHDK, CDR2 SYGVNS. Trimming took off 3 bases at V and 1 base at J, with 13 bases between the two ends. The CDR3 sequence: CASSEKGRKSYEQYF. For the CDR3, the DNA is TGTGCCAGCAGTGAGAAAGGACGGAAATCCTACGAGCAGTACTTC.

The V gene is TRBV19, the J gene TRBJ1-5; D might be TRBD1 (5 bases). The germline V and J ends were trimmed by 7 bases and 2 bases, with 21 bases remaining between them. Looked up from germline, CDR1 is LNHDA and CDR2 is SQIVND (reference sequence). CDR3 size: 17 residues. The CDR3, as DNA: TGTGCCAGTATGAGATACCGGGGGGGTAAGGGCAATCAGCCCCAGCATTTT. Its protein product is CASMRYRGGKGNQPQHF.

The chain joins TRBV5-5 to TRBJ1-5; D is undetermined. Germline V CDR1 and CDR2: SGHKS, YYEKEE (reference sequence). The ends were cut back, 5 bases at V and 3 bases at J, with 9 bases in the middle. The CDR3 runs to 13 residues. In DNA form, the CDR3 reads TGTGCCAGCAGACGGGTCCTCAATCAGCCCCAGCATTTT. Encoded protein: CASRRVLNQPQHF.

The gene calls are TRBV18 and TRBJ1-5, with D possibly matching TRBD1 (5 bases). Per germline, CDR1 KGHSH and CDR2 LQKENI. The CDR3 has 13 residues. Trimming took 3 bases from V and 7 from J, leaving 10 bases between them. The CDR3: CASSPLGDQPQHF. DNA of the CDR3: TGTGCCAGCTCACCCCTCGGGGACCAGCCCCAGCATTTT.

The chain uses TRBV7-9 and TRBJ1-2; TRBD1 might be the D (5 bases). Germline loops: CDR1 SEHNR, CDR2 FQNEAQ (reference sequence). This CDR3 region has 13 residues. V lost 5 bases and J 6 bases, leaving 13 bases between the germline ends. The CDR3 nucleotides are TGTGCCAGCAGCGTCCAGGGCGGAGATGGCTACACCTTC. It is translated as CASSVQGGDGYTF.

The genes are TRBV7-2 and TRBJ2-3; 8 bases match TRBD2. This CDR3 spans 16 amino acids. Germline V gives CDR1 SGHTA, CDR2 FQGNSA. With V trimmed by 8 bases and J by 2 bases, 12 bases remained unmatched. The CDR3 spells CASGLSGSDLTDTQYF. As DNA, the CDR3 is TGTGCCAGCGGGTTAAGCGGGAGTGATCTCACAGATACGCAGTATTTT.

The J gene is TRBJ2-3, the V gene TRBV28; D might be TRBD2 (6 bases). V was trimmed by 6 bases and J by 1 base, leaving 11 bases between them. Per the germline V gene, CDR1 is MDHEN and CDR2 is SYDVKM. CDR3 length: 14 amino acids. The CDR3 DNA sequence: TGTGCCAGCAGCTGGGACTGGGGCACAGATACGCAGTATTTT. Amino acids: CASSWDWGTDTQYF.

The chain recombines TRBV5-1 with TRBJ2-3, with 10 bases fitting TRBD2. J was trimmed by 0 bases and V by 4 bases; bases with no gene match: 5. Looked up from germline, CDR1 is SGHRS and CDR2 is YFSETQ. The CDR3 contains 16 residues. In DNA form, the CDR3 reads TGCGCCAGCAGCCCTGGACTAGCGGAAAGCACAGATACGCAGTATTTT. Its translation: CASSPGLAESTDTQYF.

The chain recombines TRBV14 with TRBJ2-1; D ambiguous. V was trimmed by 1 base and J by 8 bases, leaving 9 bases between them. The CDR3 loop spans 13 amino acids. Germline assignment: CDR1 SGHDN and CDR2 FVKESK. In DNA form, the CDR3 reads TGTGCCAGCAGCCAAGGATATTGGGATGAGCAGTTCTTC. Its protein product is CASSQGYWDEQFF.

V usage is TRBV6-6 and J usage is TRBJ2-1; TRBD2 is a possible D gene (6 bases). The germline V gene has CDR1 MNHNY and CDR2 SVGAGI (reference sequence). Trimming pared 4 bases from V and 6 bases from J, leaving 13 bases between. The CDR3 runs 14 residues. This chain's CDR3 is CASSSPGTFNEQFF. In DNA, the CDR3 is TGTGCCAGCAGTTCCCCCGGGACTTTCAATGAGCAGTTCTTC.

The V gene is TRBV2, the J gene TRBJ2-1, with TRBD2 matching over 10 bases. The CDR3 length is 15 residues. Germline V gene sequence: CDR1 SNHLY, CDR2 FYNNEI. The V gene end was trimmed by 7 bases and the J gene end by 4 bases; junction bases not matched to a gene: 7. Here the CDR3 DNA reads TGTGCCAGCACCTCCGGGACTAGCGCATACAATGAGCAGTTCTTC. Its protein product is CASTSGTSAYNEQFF. Based on the CDR3 plus reference TRBV2 and TRBJ2-1, the full variable domain is EPEVTQTPSHQVTQMGQEVILRCVPISNHLYFYWYRQILGQKVEFLVSFYNNEISEKSEIFDDQFSVERPDGSNFTLKIRSTKLEDSAMYFCASTSGTSAYNEQFFGPGTRLTVL.

This chain links TRBV6-5 with TRBJ2-7; tentatively, D is TRBD1 or TRBD2 (5 bases each). Germline values: CDR1 MNHEY, CDR2 SVGAGI. V was shortened by 5 bases and J by 2 bases, with 13 bases between the two germline ends. This CDR3 is 14 amino acids long. The CDR3 loop is CASSPRDGPYEQYF. In DNA, the CDR3 is TGTGCCAGCAGTCCTCGGGACGGCCCCTACGAGCAGTACTTC.

The rearrangement uses TRBV7-2 and TRBJ2-2; the D call may be TRBD1 or TRBD2 (5 bases each). The CDR3 spans 16 residues. The germline CDR1 and CDR2 sequences are SGHTA and FQGNSA. Trimming took off 6 bases at V and 6 bases at J, with 20 bases between the two ends. CDR3 loop: CASSRSGADGAGELFF. The CDR3 region has the DNA TGTGCCAGCAGTCGTTCCGGGGCCGATGGGGCCGGGGAGCTGTTTTTT.

This chain connects TRBV7-2 to TRBJ1-2; unclear D gene. Germline CDR1 and CDR2: SGHTA and FQGNSA. Trimming cost V 5 bases and J 2 bases, with 9 bases left between them. CDR3 size: 13 residues. CDR3 bases: TGTGCCAGCAGCCCCTCCGGGAACTATGGCTACACCTTC. Encoded protein: CASSPSGNYGYTF.

The chain employs TRBV7-6 and TRBJ2-5; tentative D call: TRBD2 (6 bases). The germline gives CDR1 SGHVS, CDR2 FNYEAQ. This CDR3 has 15 residues. Trimming shortened V by 4 bases and J by 3 bases, and 15 bases separated the two germline ends. The CDR3: CASSSPLALKETQYF. The CDR3 bases are TGTGCCAGCAGCTCTCCCCTAGCGTTGAAAGAGACCCAGTACTTC.

This sequence joins TRBV4-1 and TRBJ2-7; TRBD1 matches 11 bases. This CDR3 region has 15 residues. Trimming removed 3 bases from V and 2 bases from J; junction bases left unmatched: 3. Germline V gene data show CDR1 as MGHRA and CDR2 as YSYEKL. Written as DNA, the CDR3 is TGCGCCAGCAGCCAGGGACAGGGGGGAACCTACGAGCAGTACTTC. Protein sequence: CASSQGQGGTYEQYF.

The chain employs TRBV4-2 and TRBJ2-1, with no clear D. CDR3 size: 16 residues. V lost 4 bases and J lost 6, with 19 bases in between. Germline V gene sequence: CDR1 LGHNA, CDR2 YNFKEQ. The CDR3 sequence is CASSLLKRLAGNEQFF. CDR3 DNA: TGTGCCAGCAGCCTCCTCAAAAGGCTTGCCGGCAATGAGCAGTTCTTC.

The rearrangement links TRBV28 to TRBJ1-1; 7 bases align to TRBD1. J lost 0 bases, V lost 6 bases, and 10 bases had no gene match. CDR1 is MDHEN, CDR2 SYDVKM, per germline. CDR3 size: 16 residues. CDR3 DNA: TGTGCCAGCAGCCGATACAGGGGCCCGATGAACACTGAAGCTTTCTTT. Its protein product is CASSRYRGPMNTEAFF. The full variable domain, its missing parts supplied by reference TRBV28 and TRBJ1-1, is DVKVTQSSRYLVKRTGEKVFLECVQDMDHENMFWYRQDPGLGLRLIYFSYDVKMKEKGDIPEGYSVSREKKERFSLILESASTNQTSMYLCASSRYRGPMNTEAFFGQGTRLTVV.

The chain combines TRBV11-2 with TRBJ2-7, with TRBD2 identical over 14 bases. V was clipped by 4 bases and J by 4 bases; unmatched bases: 3. The CDR3 sequence is 15 residues long. CDR1 SGHAT and CDR2 FQNNGV come from the germline V gene. CDR3 sequence reads: CASSSGTSGSYEQYF. CDR3 in DNA: TGTGCCAGCAGCTCAGGGACTAGCGGGAGTTACGAGCAGTACTTC.

This chain links TRBV12-5 with TRBJ2-1; 10 bases match TRBD2. V lost 0 bases, J lost 6 bases, and 5 bases stayed unmatched. The germline gives CDR1 LGHNT, CDR2 FRNRAP. The CDR3 totals 16 residues. CDR3 in amino acids: CASGLVAGLASNEQFF. The CDR3 DNA reads TGTGCTAGTGGTTTGGTAGCGGGACTAGCGTCCAATGAGCAGTTCTTC.

With regard to this clone: One junction end disagrees with the germline gene, perhaps due to a read error. The CDR3 loop is CASSEDHYREGNTEAFF. Here the CDR3 DNA reads TGTGCCAGCAGCGAAGACCACTACAGGGAGGGGAACACTGAAGCTTTCTTT. V and J are TRBV4-2 and TRBJ1-1; weak D call: TRBD1 (6 bases). The CDR3 length is 17 residues. Germline-derived CDR1 and CDR2 are LGHNA and YNFKEQ.

The table lists this clone with a few counts. The chain combines TRBV5-1 with TRBJ1-1; D call uncertain. Germline V lookup: CDR1 SGHRS, CDR2 YFSETQ. Trimming removed 0 bases at V and 2 bases at J, with 5 bases between. The CDR3 length is 13 residues. The CDR3 nucleotides are TGCGCCAGCAGCTTGGATGTAAACACTGAAGCTTTCTTT. Its translation: CASSLDVNTEAFF.